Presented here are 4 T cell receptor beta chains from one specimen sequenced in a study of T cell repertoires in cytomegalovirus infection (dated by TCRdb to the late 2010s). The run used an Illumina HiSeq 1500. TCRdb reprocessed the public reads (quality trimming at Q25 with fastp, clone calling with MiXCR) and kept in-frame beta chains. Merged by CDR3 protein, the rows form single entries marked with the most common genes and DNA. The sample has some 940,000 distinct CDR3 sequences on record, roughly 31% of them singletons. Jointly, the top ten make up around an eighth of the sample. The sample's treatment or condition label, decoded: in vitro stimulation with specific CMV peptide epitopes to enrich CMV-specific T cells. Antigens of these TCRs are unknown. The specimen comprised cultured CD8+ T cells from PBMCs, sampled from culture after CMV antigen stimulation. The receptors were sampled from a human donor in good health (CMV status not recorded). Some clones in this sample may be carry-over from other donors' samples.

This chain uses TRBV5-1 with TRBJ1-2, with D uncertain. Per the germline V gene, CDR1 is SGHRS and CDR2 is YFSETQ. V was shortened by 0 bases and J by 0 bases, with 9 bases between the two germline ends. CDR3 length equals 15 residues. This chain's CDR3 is CASSLDQLANYGYTF. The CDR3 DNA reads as TGCGCCAGCAGCTTGGATCAGTTAGCTAACTATGGCTACACCTTC.

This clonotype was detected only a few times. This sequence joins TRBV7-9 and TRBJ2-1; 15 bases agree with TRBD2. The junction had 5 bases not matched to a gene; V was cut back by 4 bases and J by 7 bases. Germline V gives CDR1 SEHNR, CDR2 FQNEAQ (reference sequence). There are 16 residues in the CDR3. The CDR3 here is CASSSRTSGGENEQFF. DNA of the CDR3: TGTGCCAGCAGCTCCAGGACTAGCGGGGGGGAAAATGAGCAGTTCTTC.

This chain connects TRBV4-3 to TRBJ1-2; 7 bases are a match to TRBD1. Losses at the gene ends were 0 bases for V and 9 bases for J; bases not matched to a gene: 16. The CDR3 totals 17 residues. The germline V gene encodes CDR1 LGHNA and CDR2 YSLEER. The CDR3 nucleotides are TGCGCCAGCAGCCAAGACTCCTCCGGGACAGCGGCAAGAAGCTACACCTTC. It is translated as CASSQDSSGTAARSYTF.

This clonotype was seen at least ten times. CDR3 in DNA: TGTGCCAGCAGCTTAGGGACAGGGCGGAGCACTGAAGCTTTCTTT. Residues: CASSLGTGRSTEAFF. The genes are TRBV7-6 and TRBJ1-1; TRBD1 agrees at 8 bases. Germline lookup yields CDR1 SGHVS and CDR2 FNYEAQ. V was clipped by 1 base and J by 4 bases; unmatched bases: 5. The CDR3 has 15 amino acids.